Below, one TCR beta chain is given with its context. What it binds is unknown. The data were taken from a study of T cell responses to AZD1222 COVID-19 vaccine. Whole-study results and caveats: Spike-specific TCR breadth and depth were elevated following two AZD1222 doses.

Generated by immunoSEQ multiplex PCR, the TCRdb table keeps only in-frame clones and is missing some. The table records about 100,000 clones, over 75% of them present only once. This receptor was taken from an adult in good health. The sample here was peripheral blood, taken on day 0 of AZD1222 vaccination.

CDR3 nucleotide sequence: TGTGCCAGCAGCTCCCCGGGTGAGCAGTACTTC. Amino acids: CASSSPGEQYF. The J gene is TRBJ2-7, the V gene TRBV7-9; D uncertain. The CDR3 is 11 amino acids. V gave up 4 bases and J gave up 7 bases, with 8 bases separating them. CDR1 is SEHNR and CDR2 is FQNEAQ in the germline V gene (reference sequence).